A selection of T cell receptor beta chains follows, all from one sample in a study of T cell clonotyping in hematopoietic cell transplantation. Generated by immunoSEQ multiplex PCR, the TCRdb table keeps only in-frame clones and is missing some. The sample records under 10,000 clones, 80% to 90% being singletons. The sample in question was PBMCs, obtained 180 days after allogeneic stem cell transplant. The source is a human patient who had an allogeneic stem cell transplant, so the T cells may come from the graft donor. The donor label of this sample is uncertain. Some clones in this sample may be carry-over from other donors' samples. Each CDR3 is given with its conserved first and last residue. Each record gives: J gene, V gene, clone size, D gene, CDR3 protein, CDR3 DNA. The D gene is left open where the match is weak. A row's size may be missing; if present it is once, few, many or a size class.

TRBJ1-5,TRBV4-1,.,.,CASSPGRLGNQPQHF,TGCGCCAGCAGCCCCGGACGATTGGGCAATCAGCCCCAGCATTTT
TRBJ2-3,TRBV6-4,.,TRBD2,CASSDGGDTDTQYF,TGTGCCAGCAGTGACGGGGGGGACACAGATACGCAGTATTTT
TRBJ1-1,TRBV7-2,few,.,CASSLAQGGSTEAFF,TGTGCCAGCAGCTTAGCCCAGGGAGGAAGCACTGAAGCTTTCTTT
TRBJ2-5,TRBV5-1,.,TRBD1,CASSRDSEMGYF,TGCGCCAGCAGCCGGGACAGCGAGATGGGGTACTTC
TRBJ1-1,TRBV9,.,TRBD1,CASSVAAGRGSEAFF,TGTGCCAGCAGCGTAGCGGCGGGCAGGGGGTCTGAAGCTTTCTTT
TRBJ1-4,TRBV7-9,.,TRBD1,CASSLGKTGELGNEKLFF,TGTGCCAGCAGCTTAGGGAAAACAGGGGAGCTGGGTAATGAAAAACTGTTTTTT
TRBJ2-7,TRBV6-4,.,TRBD2,CASSVVAGDYEQYF,TGTGCCAGCAGTGTGGTAGCGGGGGACTACGAGCAGTACTTC
TRBJ2-3,TRBV10-3,.,TRBD2,CAISEPLRGGAPDTQYF,TGTGCCATCAGTGAGCCATTACGGGGGGGCGCCCCCGATACGCAGTATTTT
TRBJ1-2,TRBV6-5,few,.,CASSYRGGVGNYGYTF,TGTGCCAGCAGTTACCGAGGAGGTGTGGGTAACTATGGCTACACCTTC
TRBJ2-7,TRBV30,.,TRBD1,CAWSLSGGVYEQYF,TGTGCCTGGAGTCTTTCAGGGGGCGTCTACGAGCAGTACTTC
TRBJ1-1,TRBV18,.,TRBD1,CASSPGAGGGNTEAFF,TGTGCCAGCTCACCAGGAGCAGGGGGCGGGAACACTGAAGCTTTCTTT
TRBJ1-4,TRBV5-1,.,.,CASSLQGNEKLFF,TGCGCCAGCAGCTTACAGGGTAATGAAAAACTGTTTTTT
TRBJ1-4,TRBV4-1,once,.,CASSQDQFKEGKLFF,TGCGCCAGCAGCCAAGATCAATTCAAAGAGGGAAAACTGTTTTTT
TRBJ2-7,TRBV10-1,.,.,CASSEGLRYEQYF,TGCGCCAGCAGTGAGGGCTTGAGGTACGAGCAGTACTTC
TRBJ1-3,TRBV7-2,.,.,CASSLEGTGNTIYF,TGTGCCAGCAGCTTAGAGGGGACTGGAAACACCATATATTTT
TRBJ2-7,TRBV12-5,.,TRBD1,CASGPGTVGFGEQYF,TGTGCTAGTGGTCCCGGGACAGTCGGGTTTGGCGAGCAGTACTTC
TRBJ1-4,TRBV5-4,few,.,CASSLDPRGNEKLFF,TGTGCCAGCAGCTTGGATCCCAGGGGAAATGAAAAACTGTTTTTT
TRBJ2-5,TRBV4-2,.,TRBD2,CASSGGLSSGGRETQYF,TGTGCCAGCAGCGGGGGTTTAAGTAGCGGGGGGCGAGAGACCCAGTACTTC
TRBJ1-6,TRBV5-4,.,.,CASSLVGNSPLHF,TGTGCCAGCAGCTTGGTCGGTAACTCACCCCTCCACTTT
TRBJ2-3,TRBV10-2,.,.,CASSDTASDTQYF,TGCGCCAGCAGTGACACAGCTTCGGATACGCAGTATTTT
TRBJ2-7,TRBV6-5,.,TRBD1,CASREPGQGDYEQYF,TGTGCCAGCAGGGAACCGGGACAGGGTGACTACGAGCAGTACTTC
TRBJ2-7,TRBV4-3,.,.,CASSQDWSGRYEQYF,TGCGCCAGCAGCCAAGATTGGAGTGGCCGATACGAGCAGTACTTC
TRBJ1-5,TRBV27,.,TRBD1,CASSLFRGQGSNQPQHF,TGTGCCAGCAGTTTATTCCGGGGACAGGGGAGCAATCAGCCCCAGCATTTT
TRBJ2-7,TRBV5-4,.,TRBD1,CASSLQGAYEQYF,TGTGCCAGCAGCTTGCAGGGGGCCTACGAGCAGTACTTC
TRBJ1-5,TRBV23-1,.,.,CASSPPASLNDQPQHF,TGCGCCAGCAGTCCCCCAGCAAGTTTGAACGATCAGCCCCAGCATTTT
TRBJ2-2,TRBV5-4,.,.,CASDGGANTGELFF,TGTGCCAGCGATGGAGGGGCTAACACCGGGGAGCTGTTTTTT
TRBJ1-6,TRBV6-1,.,.,CASSELSGRANSPLHF,TGTGCCAGCAGTGAATTAAGTGGAAGGGCGAATTCACCCCTCCACTTT
TRBJ2-2,TRBV14,.,.,CASSQRGGDNTGELFF,TGTGCCAGCAGCCAACGCGGTGGGGATAACACCGGGGAGCTGTTTTTT